The source of this TCR beta chain is a study of regulatory T cells in long-lasting Graves disease. Construction of TCR beta libraries relied on iRepertoire HTBI primers and on Arm-PCR targeting CDR3 regions. TCRdb independently ran MiXCR on the multiplex PCR reads; one entry per CDR3 protein. The table has about 500,000 distinct CDR3 sequences, around 15% seen once. Notes on this clonotype: Since a much larger clone is just one base distant, this may be a read error.

Time point meaning: newly diagnosed GD, antithyroid drugs for less than 3 months. Preparation of the TCR library used RNA extracted from PBMCs. Doctors identified Graves' disease using the American Thyroid Association guidelines. The authors drew approximately 9 milliliters of peripheral blood into EDTA tubes. The CDR3 length is 12 residues. CDR1 is WSHSY and CDR2 is SAAADI in the germline V gene. V shed 8 bases and J 10 bases; nucleotides not matched to a gene: 5. These data also formed part of another study, on T cells in Graves' hyperthyroidism and ophthalmopathy.

The V call is TRBV10-2, the J call TRBJ2-1; 10 bases fit TRBD2. This TCR was sampled from a man between 35 and 55 years old with Graves disease. Sequencing was performed on peripheral blood mononuclear cells (PBMCs), taken at new diagnosis, from a patient treated with antithyroid drugs. The CDR3 loop reads CASGGAGGEQFF. In nucleotides, the CDR3 is TGCGCCAGCGGTGGAGCGGGAGGGGAGCAGTTCTTC.